These 26 T cell receptor beta chains originate from one sample sequenced in a study of blood T cell repertoires in COVID-19. Produced via immunoSEQ multiplex PCR; TCRdb's table is partial and in-frame only. The sample holds some 190,000 clones, around 88% seen once. Sequences were obtained from peripheral blood. These receptors came from a man aged 18-30 years with active or convalescent COVID-19.

The chain employs TRBV5-4 and TRBJ2-1; 10 bases match TRBD2. The CDR3 contains 14 residues. Per germline, CDR1 SGHNT and CDR2 YYREEE (reference sequence). Trimming at V came to 1 base and at J to 7 bases, leaving 2 bases not matched to a gene. The CDR3 sequence: CASSLSSGSNEQFF. The CDR3 DNA reads as TGTGCCAGCAGCTTGTCTAGCGGGAGTAATGAGCAGTTCTTC.

V gene TRBV2 combines with J gene TRBJ2-1; D gene uncertain. The CDR3 has 13 amino acids. Trimming shortened V by 3 bases and J by 4 bases, and 7 bases separated the two germline ends. Per germline, CDR1 SNHLY and CDR2 FYNNEI. This CDR3 is CASSDSLYNEQFF. The CDR3 nucleotides are TGTGCCAGCAGTGACTCTCTATACAATGAGCAGTTCTTC. Drawing the rest from reference TRBV2 and TRBJ2-1, the complete variable domain is EPEVTQTPSHQVTQMGQEVILRCVPISNHLYFYWYRQILGQKVEFLVSFYNNEISEKSEIFDDQFSVERPDGSNFTLKIRSTKLEDSAMYFCASSDSLYNEQFFGPGTRLTVL.

This chain links TRBV7-3 with TRBJ2-2, with D perhaps TRBD2 (6 bases). The V end lost 6 bases, the J end lost 0 bases, and 14 bases lay between the germline ends. CDR1 SGHTA and CDR2 FQGTGA come from the germline V gene. The CDR3 is 16 residues long. In DNA, the CDR3 is TGTGCCAGCAGTTTAGTTGCTAGCGCGAACACCGGGGAGCTGTTTTTT. Amino acid sequence: CASSLVASANTGELFF.

This chain joins TRBV18 and TRBJ2-1; 10 nucleotides line up with TRBD1. Losses at the gene ends were 2 bases for V and 9 bases for J; bases not matched to a gene: 10. This CDR3 is 16 amino acids long. CDR1 KGHSH and CDR2 LQKENI come from the germline V gene. The DNA of the CDR3 is TGTGCCAGCTCACCAATTATGACAGGGGGCATGGGTGAGCAGTTCTTC. This codes for CASSPIMTGGMGEQFF.

This sequence joins TRBV4-3 and TRBJ2-5; 11 bases are shared with TRBD2. Germline V gene data show CDR1 as LGHNA and CDR2 as YSLEER. V shed 1 base and J 5 bases; nucleotides not matched to a gene: 12. The CDR3 is 18 amino acids. The CDR3 nucleotides are TGCGCCAGCAGCCAAGGCCCCTCGCTAGCGGGAGGTGGTGAGACCCAGTACTTC. This codes for CASSQGPSLAGGGETQYF.

V and J are TRBV19 and TRBJ1-1, with a weak D call TRBD1 (6 bases). This CDR3 region has 14 residues. Germline CDR1 is LNHDA and CDR2 is SQIVND (reference sequence). With 3 bases removed from V and 4 bases from J, the gap between germline ends came to 12 bases. This CDR3 is CASSIQGLATEAFF. CDR3 sequence (DNA): TGTGCCAGTAGTATCCAGGGGCTCGCCACTGAAGCTTTCTTT. The full variable domain, in which reference TRBV19 and TRBJ1-1 provide the parts outside the CDR3, is DGGITQSPKYLFRKEGQNVTLSCEQNLNHDAMYWYRQDPGQGLRLIYYSQIVNDFQKGDIAEGYSVSREKKESFPLTVTSAQKNPTAFYLCASSIQGLATEAFFGQGTRLTVV.

The CDR3 here is CASSSWTGRNTEAFF. DNA for the CDR3: TGTGCCAGCAGCTCCTGGACAGGGCGGAACACTGAAGCTTTCTTT. The rearrangement joins TRBV5-4 to TRBJ1-1, with TRBD1 identical over 8 bases. The V and J ends lost 3 bases and 1 base, in that order; junction bases with no gene match: 5. This CDR3 region has 15 residues. From germline, CDR1 is SGHNT and CDR2 YYREEE (reference sequence).

V gene TRBV19 combines with J gene TRBJ2-3; the match to TRBD2 covers 12 bases. In germline, CDR1 is LNHDA, CDR2 SQIVND (reference sequence). Trimming at V came to 3 bases and at J to 2 bases, leaving 9 bases not matched to a gene. CDR3 size: 18 residues. CDR3 amino acids: CASSILLAGGTNTDTQYF. CDR3 nucleotide sequence: TGTGCCAGTAGTATTCTACTAGCGGGAGGCACCAACACAGATACGCAGTATTTT.

The sample holds a few counts of this clone. The V call is TRBV7-9, the J call TRBJ2-5, with 8 bases that match TRBD2. CDR1 is SEHNR, CDR2 FQNEAQ, per germline (reference sequence). V lost 5 bases and J lost 5; bases outside the gene matches: 4. This CDR3 has 13 residues. The CDR3 loop is CASSLSGTETQYF. As DNA, the CDR3 is TGTGCCAGCAGCCTTAGCGGGACTGAGACCCAGTACTTC.

This clone was observed a single time. The DNA for the CDR3 is TGTGCCAGCGGTCGAGCCGGGTTGGATACGCAGTATTTT. Protein product: CASGRAGLDTQYF. The chain carries TRBV19 and TRBJ2-3; no clear D gene. In germline, CDR1 is LNHDA, CDR2 SQIVND (reference sequence). Trimming pared 9 bases from V and 6 bases from J, leaving 16 bases between. This CDR3 comprises 13 residues.

This chain links TRBV30 with TRBJ2-5; 8 bases map to TRBD1. Trimming at V came to 1 base and at J to 5 bases, leaving 15 bases not matched to a gene. Germline values: CDR1 GTSNPN, CDR2 SVGIG (reference sequence). This CDR3 spans 17 amino acids. CDR3 nucleotide sequence: TGTGCCTGGAGTGCAACTTGGGCAGGGGGCGCTTGGGAGACCCAGTACTTC. Its protein product is CAWSATWAGGAWETQYF. The variable domain in full, with the rest retrieved from reference TRBV30 and TRBJ2-5, is SQTIHQWPATLVQPVGSPLSLECTVEGTSNPNLYWYRQAAGRGLQLLFYSVGIGQISSEVPQNLSASRPQDRQFILSSKKLLLSDSGFYLCAWSATWAGGAWETQYFGPGTRLLVL.

The V call is TRBV19, the J call TRBJ2-7; D is undetermined. Germline V gene data show CDR1 as LNHDA and CDR2 as SQIVND (reference sequence). The CDR3 covers 15 residues. The V end was cut by 1 base, the J end by 0 bases, with 10 bases between. This CDR3 is CASSIGQRRSYEQYF. The CDR3 bases are TGTGCCAGTAGTATAGGGCAGCGTCGCTCCTACGAGCAGTACTTC.

V and J are TRBV7-2 and TRBJ1-4; D is undetermined. The CDR3 has 14 amino acids. Germline V CDR1 and CDR2: SGHTA, FQGNSA. Trimming stripped 2 bases from V and 8 bases from J, with 12 bases between. The CDR3: CASSLRGRDEKLFF. The CDR3 DNA follows: TGTGCCAGCAGCTTACGAGGGAGAGACGAAAAACTGTTTTTT.

The chain uses TRBV7-9 and TRBJ2-5, with D possibly being TRBD2 (5 bases). This CDR3 has 17 residues. V lost 2 bases and J lost 5, with 21 bases in between. CDR1 is SEHNR, CDR2 FQNEAQ, per germline (reference sequence). CDR3 DNA: TGTGCCAGCAGCTTACAAACCTGGGGTGAGGGATCCGAGACCCAGTACTTC. Protein product: CASSLQTWGEGSETQYF.

This chain connects TRBV18 to TRBJ1-2; D perhaps matches TRBD1 (6 bases). Germline CDR1 and CDR2: KGHSH and LQKENI. The CDR3 is made up of 15 amino acids. V was trimmed by 1 base and J by 7 bases, leaving 16 bases between them. The CDR3 DNA is TGTGCCAGCTCACCACTTACAGGGCAAGAGGGTGGCTACACCTTC. Protein sequence: CASSPLTGQEGGYTF.

This clone came up a few times. The chain has TRBV5-1 and TRBJ1-1; 9 bases line up with TRBD1. Per germline, CDR1 SGHRS and CDR2 YFSETQ. After removal of 4 bases from V and 1 base from J, the junction contained 8 bases not matched to a gene. The CDR3 runs 16 residues. CDR3 region: CASSRGQGPSNTEAFF. The CDR3, as DNA: TGCGCCAGCAGCCGGGGACAGGGCCCGTCGAACACTGAAGCTTTCTTT.

The gene calls are TRBV6-4 and TRBJ1-2, with D possibly being TRBD1 (5 bases). This CDR3 region has 14 residues. The germline V gene encodes CDR1 MRHNA and CDR2 SNTAGT. Between the trimmed V and J ends, which lost 6 bases and 4 bases, there was a span of 15 bases. The CDR3 loop reads CASRPQTAGYGYTF. In nucleotides, the CDR3 is TGTGCCAGCAGACCCCAGACAGCCGGCTATGGCTACACCTTC.

This clone was counted a single time. The chain has TRBV6-2 or TRBV6-3 and TRBJ2-1; TRBD2 agrees at 8 bases. This CDR3 comprises 16 residues. Germline V gene lookup returns CDR1 MNHEY and CDR2 SVGEGT. V shed 5 bases and J 0 bases; nucleotides not matched to a gene: 6. CDR3 bases: TGTGCCAGCAGTCCGGACGGGAGGGCCTCCTACAATGAGCAGTTCTTC. Its protein product is CASSPDGRASYNEQFF.

The genes are TRBV5-4 and TRBJ2-3; 7 nucleotides align to TRBD1. The V segment lost 0 bases and the J segment 2 bases; nucleotides outside the gene matches: 3. CDR1 and CDR2 from the germline V gene are SGHNT and YYREEE (reference sequence). The CDR3 contains 15 residues. DNA for the CDR3: TGTGCCAGCAGCTTGGGACAGGGTACCACAGATACGCAGTATTTT. Its translation: CASSLGQGTTDTQYF.

V and J are TRBV7-2 and TRBJ1-2; D unresolved. Looked up from germline, CDR1 is SGHTA and CDR2 is FQGNSA. Trimming shortened V by 1 base and J by 0 bases, and 9 bases separated the two germline ends. CDR3 length: 15 amino acids. The CDR3 loop is CASSLGPYSNYGYTF. The CDR3 bases are TGTGCCAGCAGCTTAGGCCCCTACTCTAACTATGGCTACACCTTC.

With regard to this clone: One end of the junction is discordant with germline, which a read error may explain. The chain couples TRBV6-2 or TRBV6-3 to TRBJ1-5; possible D gene TRBD1, 5 bases. This CDR3 comprises 14 residues. Per germline, CDR1 MNHEY and CDR2 SVGEGT. CDR3 loop: CAGSSGHYNQPQHF. The CDR3 region has the DNA TGTGCCGGCAGTTCCGGACACTATAATCAGCCCCAGCATTTT.

The chain employs TRBV6-5 and TRBJ1-1; D is uncertain. Germline V CDR1 and CDR2: MNHEY, SVGAGI. V lost 2 bases to trimming and J lost 1 base, with 8 bases between them. The CDR3 is made up of 14 amino acids. The CDR3 nucleotides read TGTGCCAGCAGTTACCGAGGAAGGAACACTGAAGCTTTCTTT. It encodes CASSYRGRNTEAFF.

V usage is TRBV29-1 and J usage is TRBJ2-1, with D perhaps TRBD1 (5 bases). The CDR3 extends over 14 amino acids. V lost 6 bases to trimming and J lost 6 bases, with 18 bases between them. CDR1 is SQVTM, CDR2 ANQGSEA, per germline. The CDR3 region is CSVQGSGKANEQFF. CDR3 DNA sequence: TGCAGCGTCCAGGGTTCAGGCAAGGCCAATGAGCAGTTCTTC.

The J gene is TRBJ2-7, the V gene TRBV7-2; 8 nucleotides align to TRBD2. Germline V CDR1 and CDR2: SGHTA, FQGNSA. Trimming took 1 base from V and 7 from J; bases not matched to a gene: 12. The CDR3 runs 16 residues. The CDR3 nucleotides are TGTGCCAGCAGCTTAGGCGGCGGGAGGCCCATAATTGAGCAGTACTTC. Encoded protein: CASSLGGGRPIIEQYF.

This clone appeared a single time. The chain uses TRBV7-6 and TRBJ2-7; 9 bases map to TRBD2. Losses at the gene ends were 5 bases for V and 2 bases for J; bases not matched to a gene: 16. Germline CDR1 reads SGHVS; CDR2 reads FNYEAQ. The CDR3 has 18 residues. Here the CDR3 reads CASSVGAQTSGNTYEQYF. For the CDR3, the DNA is TGTGCCAGCAGCGTTGGGGCCCAGACTAGCGGTAACACCTACGAGCAGTACTTC.

A remark on this clone: Germline is not matched at one junction end, which may reflect a read error. V gene TRBV7-7 combines with J gene TRBJ1-6; 10 bases align to TRBD1. The CDR3 runs to 15 residues. Germline CDR1 is SSHAT and CDR2 is FNYEAQ (reference sequence). The CDR3 here is CASSVGQGDNSPLHF. DNA for the CDR3: TGTGCTAGCAGCGTCGGACAGGGGGATAATTCACCCCTCCACTTT.